Shown below are 12 T cell receptor beta chains from a single sample sequenced in a study of cytomegalovirus exposure and HLA in healthy donors. PCR primers comprised 60 Vbeta and 13 Jbeta primers. Generated by immunoSEQ multiplex PCR, the TCRdb table keeps only in-frame clones and is missing some. This sample has tens of thousands of clones, with 6.5% to 8% found just once. Sequenced input: PBMCs. The source of these receptors is a man aged 50 or older in good health and CMV-seronegative.

In regard to this clone: One end of the junction is discordant with germline, which a read error may explain. The chain carries TRBV2 and TRBJ2-1; TRBD2 aligns across 9 bases. Germline assignment: CDR1 SNHLY and CDR2 FYNNEI. The CDR3 length is 16 residues. This CDR3 reads CASREVAGALYNEQFF. Written as DNA, the CDR3 is TGTGCCAGCAGGGAAGTAGCGGGGGCCCTCTACAATGAGCAGTTCTTC.

The V and J genes are TRBV11-2 and TRBJ1-2; 7 positions agree with TRBD1. This CDR3 comprises 14 residues. Germline lookup yields CDR1 SGHAT and CDR2 FQNNGV. V gave up 2 bases and J gave up 6 bases; unmatched junction bases: 6. CDR3 region: CASSLLGRGNGYTF. DNA for the CDR3: TGTGCCAGCAGCTTACTAGGCAGGGGGAATGGCTACACCTTC.

The V gene is TRBV11-2, the J gene TRBJ1-3; 8 bases agree with TRBD1. CDR1 and CDR2 from the germline V gene are SGHAT and FQNNGV. V lost 5 bases to trimming and J lost 2 bases; unmatched junction nucleotides: 5. The CDR3 extends over 15 amino acids. The CDR3 here is CASSPGQGPGNTIYF. Written as DNA, the CDR3 is TGTGCCAGCAGCCCAGGACAGGGTCCTGGAAACACCATATATTTT.

This clone was detected a few times. The chain has TRBV6-5 and TRBJ2-3; D uncertain. Germline loops: CDR1 MNHEY, CDR2 SVGAGI. This CDR3 comprises 14 residues. V shed 6 bases and J shed 0 bases, with 10 bases lying between them. This CDR3 reads CASRSSFSTDTQYF. Here the CDR3 DNA reads TGTGCCAGCAGATCCTCCTTTAGCACAGATACGCAGTATTTT.

This clone was found a few times. For the CDR3, the DNA is TGTGCCAGCAGCCTCTACACAGATACGCAGTATTTT. As protein: CASSLYTDTQYF. The chain combines TRBV7-8 with TRBJ2-3; D unclear. This CDR3 region has 12 residues. V was trimmed by 5 bases and J by 2 bases, leaving 5 bases between them. Germline V gene lookup returns CDR1 SGHVS and CDR2 FQNEAQ. Full variable domain (rest looked up from reference TRBV7-8 and TRBJ2-3): GAGVSQSPRYKVAKRGQDVALRCDPISGHVSLFWYQQALGQGPEFLTYFQNEAQLDKSGLPSDRFFAERPEGSVSTLKIQRTQQEDSAVYLCASSLYTDTQYFGPGTRLTVL.

This clone occurred a few times. The chain employs TRBV5-6 and TRBJ2-7, with 8 bases identical to TRBD1. CDR1 and CDR2 from the germline V gene are SGHDT and YYEEEE. The V gene end was trimmed by 0 bases and the J gene end by 3 bases; junction bases not matched to a gene: 2. The CDR3 has 14 amino acids. Here the CDR3 reads CASSLGDRYYEQYF. In DNA form, the CDR3 reads TGTGCCAGCAGCTTGGGGGACAGGTACTACGAGCAGTACTTC.

The rearrangement joins TRBV2 to TRBJ2-5, with 8 bases lining up with TRBD1. V was clipped by 5 bases and J by 5 bases; unmatched bases: 4. This CDR3 is 13 amino acids long. Germline V gene sequence: CDR1 SNHLY, CDR2 FYNNEI. The CDR3 here is CASSRQGWETQYF. The CDR3 DNA is TGTGCCAGCAGTCGACAGGGGTGGGAGACCCAGTACTTC.

This rearrangement joins TRBV30 to TRBJ1-2; D is perhaps TRBD1 (5 bases). Germline CDR1 and CDR2: GTSNPN and SVGIG (reference sequence). This CDR3 comprises 12 residues. With 0 bases removed from V and 5 bases from J, the gap between germline ends came to 7 bases. The CDR3: CAWSVGGYGYTF. In nucleotides, the CDR3 is TGTGCCTGGAGTGTTGGGGGGTATGGCTACACCTTC.

The chain couples TRBV28 to TRBJ2-7; 7 bases map to TRBD1. Germline V lookup: CDR1 MDHEN, CDR2 SYDVKM. This CDR3 has 14 residues. The V gene end was trimmed by 7 bases and the J gene end by 2 bases; junction bases not matched to a gene: 8. CDR3 in amino acids: CASTQTGTAYEQYF. The CDR3 nucleotides read TGTGCCAGCACCCAGACAGGGACGGCCTACGAGCAGTACTTC.

The CDR3 loop reads CASSQVRGGGKNEQFF. CDR3 DNA: TGTGCCAGCAGCCAAGTTCGGGGGGGCGGTAAGAATGAGCAGTTCTTC. The rearrangement joins TRBV4-2 to TRBJ2-1; TRBD2 aligns across 8 bases. Trimming at V came to 1 base and at J to 7 bases, leaving 9 bases not matched to a gene. Per germline, CDR1 LGHNA and CDR2 YNFKEQ. This CDR3 spans 16 amino acids.

This chain connects TRBV15 to TRBJ1-6, with 11 bases lining up with TRBD1. Germline V gives CDR1 LNHNV, CDR2 YYDKDF (reference sequence). V was pared by 1 base and J by 7 bases, with 3 bases of the junction left unmatched. The CDR3 is made up of 16 amino acids. The CDR3 bases are TGTGCCACCAGCAGAGCCCGGACAGGGGGCAATTCACCCCTCCACTTT. Residues: CATSRARTGGNSPLHF. The whole variable domain, filled in from reference TRBV15 and TRBJ1-6, reads DAMVIQNPRYQVTQFGKPVTLSCSQTLNHNVMYWYQQKSSQAPKLLFHYYDKDFNNEADTPDNFQSRRPNTSFCFLDIRSPGLGDTAMYLCATSRARTGGNSPLHFGNGTRLTVT.

The J gene is TRBJ1-5, the V gene TRBV7-6; the D is unclear. Per the germline V gene, CDR1 is SGHVS and CDR2 is FNYEAQ. V was cut by 4 bases and J by 5 bases, with 9 bases left in between. This CDR3 spans 13 amino acids. CDR3 sequence: CASSWASDQPQHF. As DNA, the CDR3 is TGTGCCAGCAGCTGGGCCTCGGATCAGCCCCAGCATTTT.